This TCR beta chain was captured in a study of shared clonotypes between healthy human individuals. Study-wide points: The generation probabilities recorded for non-shared clonotypes fell below those of clonotypes shared by all four donors.

Clones were read by immunoSEQ multiplex PCR, and TCRdb kept only the in-frame ones, dropping some. The sample lists roughly 720,000 clones; about 90% were seen once. This clone was detected only once. Antigen: not known. Per the germline V gene, CDR1 is SGHTA and CDR2 is FQGTGA. The CDR3 has 15 amino acids. Trimming cost V 2 bases and J 3 bases, with 14 bases left between them. The sequence derives from a young man in good health. Some clones in this sample may be carry-over from other donors' samples. Sequenced material: memory CD8+ T cells from PBMCs. The subset denotes: CD45RO+ cells pooled with CCR7-negative TemRA cells. The V call is TRBV7-3, the J call TRBJ2-7; no clear D gene. CDR3 sequence reads: CASSLRADTNYEQYF. The CDR3 DNA follows: TGTGCCAGCAGCTTACGTGCAGACACAAACTACGAGCAGTACTTC.